This TCR beta chain was sequenced in a study of blood T cell repertoires in COVID-19. On the study more broadly: Donors in the United States, Italy and Spain gave samples during acute or convalescent COVID-19. PBMCs, B-cell-depleted T cells, or T cells provided the cDNA or gDNA that made up the material.

Original methodology: Estimation of nucleated cell counts was performed using reference gene primer amplification. Sequenced by immunoSEQ multiplex PCR; TCRdb stores in-frame clones only, minus some. V and J calls plus clone size are reproduced from that table; the DNA served to infer D and trimming. The profile shows some 500,000 clones, 85% to 90% of them singletons. CDR3 length equals 15 residues. Germline lookup yields CDR1 GTSNPN and CDR2 SVGIG (reference sequence). V was trimmed by 2 bases and J by 0 bases, leaving 11 bases between them. Seattle patients were enrolled during active infection and followed longitudinally.

Sample: peripheral blood. This rearrangement joins TRBV30 to TRBJ1-5; D might be TRBD1 (6 bases). This receptor was identified in a woman in her forties or fifties with COVID-19, enrolled during active disease. The CDR3 bases are TGTGCCTGGAGTAGGGGGATTTATAGCAATCAGCCCCAGCATTTT. Amino acid sequence: CAWSRGIYSNQPQHF.